This T cell receptor beta chain was sequenced for a study of regulatory T cells in long-lasting Graves disease. Building the TCR beta libraries relied on iRepertoire HTBI primers, and CDR3 regions underwent Arm-PCR. A single record per CDR3 protein comes from TCRdb applying MiXCR to the multiplex PCR reads. The sample has about 430,000 distinct CDR3 sequences, around 20% seen once. Time point given: persistent/refractory GD, antithyroid drugs over 5 years with positive TRAb. The TCR library was prepared using RNA isolated from PBMCs. This CDR3 has 16 amino acids. The V gene end was trimmed by 5 bases and the J gene end by 3 bases; junction bases not matched to a gene: 12. In germline, CDR1 is DFQATT, CDR2 SNEGSKA (reference sequence).

The sequence was collected from a female donor with Graves disease. Material: peripheral blood mononuclear cells (PBMCs), obtained when the disease was refractory, from a patient treated with antithyroid drugs. V is TRBV20-1 and J is TRBJ2-2; 7 bases line up with TRBD2. CDR3 in amino acids: CSAGVGGRKHTGELFF. The CDR3 DNA reads as TGCAGTGCTGGAGTGGGCGGGAGAAAGCACACCGGGGAGCTGTTTTTT.